This T cell receptor (beta chain) was sequenced for a study of pediatric ulcerative colitis. Measured with immunoSEQ multiplex PCR; TCRdb has only the in-frame clones, and not every one. The sample has about 64,000 clones; around 80% are singletons. Sequencing was performed on blood. This clonotype was sampled from a boy aged 10-17 years with moderate ulcerative colitis.

For the CDR3, the DNA is TGCAGCGTTGGGGTCGATACGCAGTATTTT. This translates into CSVGVDTQYF. V usage is TRBV29-1 and J usage is TRBJ2-3; D uncertain. Germline V gene lookup returns CDR1 SQVTM and CDR2 ANQGSEA. CDR3 length equals 10 residues. V lost 4 bases and J 6 bases, leaving 5 bases between the germline ends.